One and the same sample provided the 27 T cell receptor beta chains below, sequenced in a study of metastatic and nonmetastatic thyroid tumors (dated by TCRdb to the early 2020s). No treatment had been received by any patient before thyroid surgery. The receptor library was made with PCR. The instrument was an Illumina HiSeq 4000. TCRdb reanalyzed the raw reads on its own, using fastp at Q25 for trimming and MiXCR for clone calling, and kept in-frame beta chains. This sample gives about 10,000 clones in total; 25% to 40% of them show up just once. The ten largest clones capture around 15% of the sample. Sequences were obtained from adjacent normal tissue. The source is a female donor with papillary thyroid cancer or a benign thyroid nodule (not recorded which). Some clones in this sample may be carry-over from other donors' samples.

Note on this clone: The DNA is omitted, as the CDR3 cannot be located on it reliably, and the CDR3 follows TCRdb's listing. The rearrangement links TRBV11-2 to TRBJ2-1. With termini counted, the CDR3 has 14 amino acids. In germline, CDR1 is SGHAT, CDR2 FQNNGV. CDR3 sequence reads: CASSFGSGDNEQFF.

The CDR3 bases are TGTGCCAGCAGCCCGGGACGGCTGAACACTGAAGCTTTCTTT. This gives the protein CASSPGRLNTEAFF. The gene calls are TRBV6-1 and TRBJ1-1; possibly TRBD1 for D (5 bases). This CDR3 has 14 amino acids. Trimming took off 6 bases at V and 0 bases at J, with 11 bases between the two ends. CDR1 and CDR2 from the germline V gene are MNHNS and SASEGT.

To note about this clone: A read error is possible here, since a much larger clone lies one base away. The chain employs TRBV6-1 and TRBJ1-4, with 7 bases lining up with TRBD1. The CDR3 is 12 residues long. Losses at the gene ends were 2 bases for V and 11 bases for J; bases not matched to a gene: 2. Germline V lookup: CDR1 MNHNS, CDR2 SASEGT. CDR3 protein: CASSESGGKLFF. CDR3 nucleotides: TGTGCCAGCAGTGAATCAGGGGGGAAACTGTTTTTT.

The CDR3 loop reads CASSEQGGDTEAFF. The CDR3 coding sequence is TGTGCCAGCAGTGAACAAGGGGGGGACACTGAAGCTTTCTTT. The gene calls are TRBV2 and TRBJ1-1; D might be TRBD1 (6 bases). V lost 2 bases, J lost 3 bases, and 10 bases lay in between. Looked up from germline, CDR1 is SNHLY and CDR2 is FYNNEI. CDR3 length: 14 residues.

The gene calls are TRBV20-1 and TRBJ2-7; tentative D call: TRBD2 (6 bases). Trimming cost V 0 bases and J 0 bases, with 12 bases left between them. CDR3 size: 15 residues. Germline V gene lookup returns CDR1 DFQATT and CDR2 SNEGSKA (reference sequence). CDR3 in amino acids: CSARDLAGSSYEQYF. CDR3 bases: TGCAGTGCTAGAGATCTCGCGGGGAGCTCCTACGAGCAGTACTTC.

This clone was picked up one time. At one end, the junction sequence differs from germline, possibly due to a read error. The chain employs TRBV12-3 or TRBV12-4 and TRBJ2-7; 7 bases map to TRBD2. The CDR3 has 15 residues. CDR3 residues: CDSSLALAAVYVQYF. For the CDR3, the DNA is TGTGACAGCAGTTTAGCGCTAGCGGCAGTATACGTGCAGTACTTC.

The chain links TRBV2 to TRBJ1-1, with a weak D call TRBD1 (5 bases). This CDR3 is 14 amino acids long. Germline values: CDR1 SNHLY, CDR2 FYNNEI. Between the trimmed V and J ends, which lost 7 bases and 0 bases, there was a span of 12 bases. The CDR3: CASKAGRMNTEAFF. The CDR3, as DNA: TGTGCCAGCAAAGCGGGGCGGATGAACACTGAAGCTTTCTTT.

Concerning this clone itself: A junction boundary mismatches the germline segment, possibly from a read error. The sample holds other DNA sequences that translate to the same CDR3. The rearrangement uses TRBV6-2 or TRBV6-3 and TRBJ2-7; 7 nucleotides match TRBD1. This CDR3 has 20 amino acids. Germline-derived CDR1 and CDR2 are MNHEY and SVGEGT. The chain's CDR3 is CASSYSRSTPGTAASYEQYF. The CDR3 DNA reads TGTGCCAGCAGTTACTCGCGGTCTACGCCTGGGACAGCCGCTTCCTACGAGCAATACTTC.

The CDR3 is CSATDPLTVNTEAFF. The CDR3 DNA reads TGCAGTGCTACCGACCCGCTGACGGTGAACACTGAAGCTTTCTTT. The rearrangement uses TRBV20-1 and TRBJ1-1, with D uncertain. V was pared by 4 bases and J by 0 bases, with 15 bases between. This CDR3 comprises 15 residues. Per the germline V gene, CDR1 is DFQATT and CDR2 is SNEGSKA (reference sequence).

This clone occurred many times. The chain links TRBV27 to TRBJ1-5; a weak D match, TRBD1 (5 bases). Germline CDR1 reads MNHEY; CDR2 reads SMNVEV (reference sequence). The CDR3 loop spans 13 amino acids. Between the trimmed V and J ends, which lost 2 bases and 5 bases, there was a span of 7 bases. The CDR3 protein is CASSLGGYQPQHF. CDR3 DNA sequence: TGTGCCAGCAGTTTAGGGGGTTATCAGCCCCAGCATTTT.

V and J are TRBV20-1 and TRBJ1-5; tentatively, D is TRBD1 (6 bases). This CDR3 spans 15 amino acids. The germline V gene has CDR1 DFQATT and CDR2 SNEGSKA (reference sequence). V lost 0 bases, J lost 2 bases, and 11 bases lay in between. Here the CDR3 reads CSAREGGSGNQPQHF. The CDR3 DNA follows: TGCAGTGCTAGAGAAGGGGGTTCGGGCAATCAGCCCCAGCATTTT.

This clone was detected many times. The chain uses TRBV7-2 and TRBJ2-2; D is unclear. Germline CDR1 reads SGHTA; CDR2 reads FQGNSA. The CDR3 runs to 12 residues. V lost 1 base to trimming and J lost 6 bases, with 3 bases between them. CDR3 coding DNA: TGTGCCAGCAGCTTAGGGTCCGGGGAGCTGTTTTTT. Its protein is CASSLGSGELFF. The complete variable domain, with remaining parts taken from reference TRBV7-2 and TRBJ2-2, reads GAGVSQSPSNKVTEKGKDVELRCDPISGHTALYWYRQSLGQGLEFLIYFQGNSAPDKSGLPSDRFSAERTGGSVSTLTIQRTQQEDSAVYLCASSLGSGELFFGEGSRLTVL.

The chain recombines TRBV19 with TRBJ2-7; no clear D. Germline V CDR1 and CDR2: LNHDA, SQIVND (reference sequence). The CDR3 runs 15 residues. Trimming removed 5 bases from V and 0 bases from J, with 14 bases in between. The CDR3 nucleotides are TGTGCCAGTAGTCCCCGGGCGGCGAGCTCCTACGAGCAGTACTTC. This codes for CASSPRAASSYEQYF.

The rearrangement joins TRBV30 to TRBJ1-5; 7 bases match TRBD1. Germline assignment: CDR1 GTSNPN and CDR2 SVGIG (reference sequence). V lost 4 bases, J lost 4 bases, and 1 base stayed unmatched. This CDR3 region has 12 residues. The CDR3 DNA reads as TGTGCCTGGAAGACAGGGAATCAGCCCCAGCATTTT. Translation: CAWKTGNQPQHF.

The chain is built from TRBV24-1 and TRBJ2-3; tentatively, D is TRBD1 or TRBD2 (5 bases each). The germline V gene encodes CDR1 KGHDR and CDR2 SFDVKD. This CDR3 spans 17 amino acids. The V gene lost 2 bases and the J gene lost 6 bases, with 20 bases spanning the gap. The CDR3 loop is CATSDWSGTYRSDTQYF. The DNA of the CDR3 is TGTGCCACCAGTGATTGGTCGGGGACCTACCGAAGCGATACGCAGTATTTT.

This clone has only a few counts. The chain uses TRBV28 and TRBJ1-2, with 8 bases aligning to TRBD1. The CDR3 is 14 residues long. Per the germline V gene, CDR1 is MDHEN and CDR2 is SYDVKM. Unmatched junction bases numbered 7, after V lost 6 bases and J lost 4 bases. The CDR3 region has the DNA TGTGCCAGCAGCGACCGGGACAGGCCCTATGGCTACACCTTC. This encodes CASSDRDRPYGYTF.

V usage is TRBV6-1 and J usage is TRBJ1-2; D might be TRBD1 (5 bases). Between the trimmed V and J ends, which lost 6 bases and 6 bases, there was a span of 14 bases. This CDR3 has 13 residues. In germline, CDR1 is MNHNS, CDR2 SASEGT. This CDR3 is CASSPRQSNGYTF. The CDR3 DNA follows: TGTGCCAGCAGCCCCAGACAGAGTAATGGCTACACCTTC.

The genes are TRBV11-2 and TRBJ1-3, with 8 bases that match TRBD1. The length of the CDR3 is 16 residues. Germline lookup yields CDR1 SGHAT and CDR2 FQNNGV. V lost 5 bases and J lost 0; bases outside the gene matches: 6. The CDR3 loop reads CASSQLTGGSGNTIYF. The DNA for the CDR3 is TGTGCCAGCAGCCAATTAACAGGGGGCTCTGGAAACACCATATATTTT.

Relative to its sample, this clone is medium-sized. The V and J genes are TRBV20-1 and TRBJ2-1, with 11 bases matching TRBD2. The germline V gene has CDR1 DFQATT and CDR2 SNEGSKA (reference sequence). The CDR3 totals 14 residues. The J segment lost 6 bases and the V segment lost 5 bases, leaving 6 bases of the junction unmatched. CDR3 in DNA: TGCAGTGCTGTACTAGCGGGAGAGATCAATGAGCAGTTCTTC. This translates into CSAVLAGEINEQFF.

The V call is TRBV11-1, the J call TRBJ2-7; TRBD2 matches at 8 bases. CDR1 and CDR2 (germline): SGHAT, FQDESV (reference sequence). This CDR3 region has 13 residues. The V and J ends lost 3 bases and 5 bases, in that order; junction bases with no gene match: 3. CDR3 coding DNA: TGTGCCAGCAGCTTGAGCGGGAGTAACGAGCAGTACTTC. This gives the protein CASSLSGSNEQYF.

This chain links TRBV20-1 with TRBJ2-1; 10 bases map to TRBD1. The CDR3 length is 15 residues. V trimming: 5 bases; J trimming: 7 bases; junction bases outside the gene matches: 11. Germline values: CDR1 DFQATT, CDR2 SNEGSKA (reference sequence). CDR3 region: CSADDDRGQGNEQFF. The DNA for the CDR3 is TGCAGTGCTGATGATGACAGGGGGCAGGGAAATGAGCAGTTCTTC.

J is TRBJ2-7 and V is TRBV20-1; 8 bases match TRBD2. The CDR3 contains 15 residues. The junction had 13 bases not matched to a gene; V was cut back by 5 bases and J by 4 bases. The germline gives CDR1 DFQATT, CDR2 SNEGSKA (reference sequence). The CDR3 DNA sequence: TGCAGTGCTCCCGGTTGGGGTAGCGGGAAATACGAGCAGTACTTC. Protein product: CSAPGWGSGKYEQYF.

In this sample, this clone is medium-sized (0.01 to 0.1%). Here the CDR3 reads CASRARGGSAKNIQYF. As DNA, the CDR3 is TGTGCCAGCAGAGCGAGGGGGGGGTCAGCCAAAAACATTCAGTACTTC. This chain links TRBV6-1 with TRBJ2-4, with TRBD2 as a possible D gene (7 bases). V was pared by 6 bases and J by 0 bases, with 15 bases between. Per germline, CDR1 MNHNS and CDR2 SASEGT. The CDR3 length is 16 residues.

This clone was seen a handful of times. The J gene is TRBJ2-1, the V gene TRBV28; the match to TRBD2 covers 10 bases. This CDR3 region has 18 residues. The V segment lost 3 bases and the J segment 3 bases; nucleotides outside the gene matches: 11. Germline values: CDR1 MDHEN, CDR2 SYDVKM. In nucleotides, the CDR3 is TGTGCCAGCAGTTTTGGTAGCGGGAGGCGCCTTGGCTACAATGAGCAGTTCTTC. Translated, it gives CASSFGSGRRLGYNEQFF.

This clone has more than one count but fewer than ten. This chain connects TRBV11-1 to TRBJ2-2, with 8 bases identical to TRBD2. This CDR3 comprises 17 residues. J gave up 6 bases and V 3 bases, and 12 bases lay outside the gene matches. Germline V gene sequence: CDR1 SGHAT, CDR2 FQDESV (reference sequence). The CDR3 region has the DNA TGTGCCAGCAGCTTTAAACGGCTAGCGGGCGTAGCCGGGGAGCTGTTTTTT. Translating gives CASSFKRLAGVAGELFF.

As for this clone: Other DNA sequences in this specimen translate into the identical CDR3. V usage is TRBV2 and J usage is TRBJ2-1; D unresolved. CDR1 is SNHLY, CDR2 FYNNEI, per germline. The V and J ends lost 3 bases and 6 bases respectively, with 21 bases between them. The CDR3 is 17 residues long. The CDR3 DNA follows: TGTGCCAGCAGTGACCCCCTTTCGGACGGTCCCCGCAATGAGCAGTTCTTC. It codes for CASSDPLSDGPRNEQFF.

In its sample, this clone is large. The chain uses TRBV27 and TRBJ1-4; D is unclear. CDR3 length: 13 amino acids. CDR1 and CDR2 from the germline V gene are MNHEY and SMNVEV (reference sequence). V dropped 5 bases and J dropped 7 bases, with 11 bases sitting between them. CDR3 in amino acids: CASSPFDGEKLFF. In DNA form, the CDR3 reads TGTGCCAGCAGTCCCTTCGACGGTGAAAAACTGTTTTTT.